Sequencing of this T cell receptor (beta chain) was carried out in a study of spatial heterogeneity in lung cancer. Study details: The study observed each unique TCR and UMI combination more than ten times on average in raw reads.

Broader study findings: Intratumoral expanded alpha and beta TCR counts were found to track tumor mutation counts.

Unique molecular identifiers, one per molecule, were present on every TCR cDNA molecule. TCRdb processed the 5' RACE reads anew with MiXCR; each CDR3 protein has one entry. The sample holds 3,600 or so distinct CDR3 sequences; 27% are singletons and the top ten take under 30%. The time point denotes: sample taken at primary tumor resection. Donors were around 70 untreated early-stage non-small cell lung cancer patients. Whole RNA, which was extracted from tumor, nontumor lung tissue or frozen PBMC, was sequenced without any cell sorting. This clonotype has ten or more counts. Its antigen remains unidentified. This sample comprised lung tumor tissue, obtained at surgery. This receptor was taken from a male donor with early-stage non-small cell lung cancer.

The CDR3 loop reads CASARDTGELFF. The CDR3 DNA follows: TGTGCTAGTGCCCGAGACACCGGGGAGCTGTTTTTT. The chain is built from TRBV12-5 and TRBJ2-2; D uncertain. Trimming pared 7 bases from V and 3 bases from J, leaving 6 bases between. The CDR3 spans 12 residues. Per the germline V gene, CDR1 is LGHNT and CDR2 is FRNRAP.